This TCR beta chain came from a study of blood T cell repertoires in COVID-19. Study context: Sources were T cells, B-cell-depleted T cells, or PBMCs; the material itself was cDNA or gDNA.

The ends lost 0 bases at V and 1 base at J; junction bases unmatched: 5. The length of the CDR3 is 18 residues. CDR1 is SGHRS, CDR2 YFSETQ, per germline. In the original processing: Amplification from reference gene primers served as the basis for estimated nucleated cell counts. Clones were sequenced by immunoSEQ multiplex PCR, and TCRdb holds only the in-frame ones, with some missing. V, J and clone size derive from that table, while D and trimming were established from the DNA sequence. The top ten hold approximately 8% of the sample, which has under 200,000 clones, about 74% seen once. This TCR derives from a man aged 55 to 70 with acute or convalescent COVID-19. Sequences were obtained from peripheral blood. J is TRBJ2-1 and V is TRBV5-1; 12 bases are a match to TRBD2. The CDR3 is CASSLGLAGDPSYNEQFF. CDR3 DNA: TGCGCCAGCAGCTTGGGACTAGCGGGGGACCCTTCCTACAATGAGCAGTTCTTC.